The 6 T cell receptor beta chains presented below share a single source sample, sequenced in a study of control samples from healthy donors and cancer patients. Some clones are missing from TCRdb's copy, which holds only in-frame ones; the method was immunoSEQ multiplex PCR. Of about 120,000 clones detected, about 92% appear once; the ten largest clones hold approximately 0.58%. Material for sequencing was PBMCs. Every receptor here comes from a man at least 80 years old with head and neck cancer.

The gene calls are TRBV10-3 and TRBJ2-6, with TRBD1 as a possible D gene (6 bases). The germline V and J ends were trimmed by 5 bases and 0 bases, with 20 bases remaining between them. Germline V gene sequence: CDR1 ENHRY, CDR2 SYGVKD. The CDR3 is 19 amino acids. The CDR3 loop reads CAISQTPRDTSSGANVLTF. As DNA, the CDR3 is TGTGCCATCAGTCAAACGCCTCGGGACACTTCCTCTGGGGCCAACGTCCTGACTTTC.

This chain connects TRBV7-6 to TRBJ2-7; 7 positions agree with TRBD2. The CDR3 contains 14 residues. Trimming at V came to 5 bases and at J to 3 bases, leaving 7 bases not matched to a gene. Per germline, CDR1 SGHVS and CDR2 FNYEAQ. CDR3 bases: TGTGCCAGCAGCCCAGCGGGATTCGACTACGAGCAGTACTTC. Encoded protein: CASSPAGFDYEQYF.

V usage is TRBV27 and J usage is TRBJ1-4; 7 nucleotides align to TRBD1. Germline trimming cut 5 bases from V and 6 bases from J; bases unmatched to any gene: 9. This CDR3 region has 15 residues. The V gene's germline CDR1 is MNHEY and CDR2 SMNVEV (reference sequence). As DNA, the CDR3 is TGTGCCAGCAGTGACCCGACAGGGATTGATGAAAAACTGTTTTTT. Amino acid sequence: CASSDPTGIDEKLFF.

The rearrangement uses TRBV4-3 and TRBJ2-7; TRBD1 might be the D (6 bases). This CDR3 has 16 residues. Germline V gives CDR1 LGHNA, CDR2 YSLEER. V was pared by 0 bases and J by 2 bases, with 14 bases between. Here the CDR3 reads CASSQDFRQEAYEQYF. CDR3 in DNA: TGCGCCAGCAGCCAAGATTTTCGACAGGAGGCCTACGAGCAGTACTTC.

This sequence joins TRBV9 and TRBJ2-5; D unclear. Germline V gene sequence: CDR1 SGDLS, CDR2 YYNGEE. V was cut by 0 bases and J by 1 base, with 7 bases left in between. The CDR3 runs 14 residues. In DNA form, the CDR3 reads TGTGCCAGCAGCGTAGCTGGCAGCCAAGAGACCCAGTACTTC. The encoded protein is CASSVAGSQETQYF. Filled out from reference TRBV9 and TRBJ2-5, the complete variable domain reads DSGVTQTPKHLITATGQRVTLRCSPRSGDLSVYWYQQSLDQGLQFLIQYYNGEERAKGNILERFSAQQFPDLHSELNLSSLELGDSALYFCASSVAGSQETQYFGPGTRLLVL.

This sequence joins TRBV6-4 and TRBJ2-7, with a weak D call TRBD2 (6 bases). The CDR3 contains 16 residues. Trimming removed 0 bases at V and 3 bases at J, with 15 bases between. Germline V CDR1 and CDR2: MRHNA, SNTAGT. The CDR3 loop reads CASSDSFGAGIYEQYF. The CDR3 coding sequence is TGTGCCAGCAGTGACTCCTTCGGGGCGGGAATCTACGAGCAGTACTTC.